The clone carrying this TCR beta chain was detected only a few times. The antigen remains unidentified. CDR1 SGHDT and CDR2 YYEEEE come from the germline V gene. After removal of 3 bases from V and 4 bases from J, the junction contained 1 base not matched to a gene. This CDR3 contains 15 residues. Molecular barcoding with unique molecular identifiers was used for the TCRbeta library. TCRdb re-analysed the PCR reads in MiXCR, keeping a single row per CDR3 protein. Of fewer than 150,000 distinct CDR3 sequences listed, around 23% are singletons. The data are from a study of T-cell reconstitution after alpha-beta-depleted transplantation in children. Points from the study as a whole: Alpha-beta T cells about two months after transplant reportedly derived from several hundred expanded graft clones. At day 60, the high TCRbeta diversity found in some patients originated from recipient T cells and thymic progenitors that had survived. The authors attributed T-cell counts and diversity one year after transplant mostly to newly produced T cells.

Material: PBMCs, mostly from graft donor cells, obtained 180 days after TCRalphabeta/CD19-depleted stem cell transplant. V gene TRBV5-6 combines with J gene TRBJ2-3, with 14 positions matching TRBD2. This sequence originates from a male patient between 2 and 10 years old who had a stem cell transplant for chronic granulomatous disease, so the T cells may come from the graft donor. The CDR3 region has the DNA TGTGCCAGCAGCTCGACTAGCGGGGGGGCAGATACGCAGTATTTT. This encodes CASSSTSGGADTQYF.